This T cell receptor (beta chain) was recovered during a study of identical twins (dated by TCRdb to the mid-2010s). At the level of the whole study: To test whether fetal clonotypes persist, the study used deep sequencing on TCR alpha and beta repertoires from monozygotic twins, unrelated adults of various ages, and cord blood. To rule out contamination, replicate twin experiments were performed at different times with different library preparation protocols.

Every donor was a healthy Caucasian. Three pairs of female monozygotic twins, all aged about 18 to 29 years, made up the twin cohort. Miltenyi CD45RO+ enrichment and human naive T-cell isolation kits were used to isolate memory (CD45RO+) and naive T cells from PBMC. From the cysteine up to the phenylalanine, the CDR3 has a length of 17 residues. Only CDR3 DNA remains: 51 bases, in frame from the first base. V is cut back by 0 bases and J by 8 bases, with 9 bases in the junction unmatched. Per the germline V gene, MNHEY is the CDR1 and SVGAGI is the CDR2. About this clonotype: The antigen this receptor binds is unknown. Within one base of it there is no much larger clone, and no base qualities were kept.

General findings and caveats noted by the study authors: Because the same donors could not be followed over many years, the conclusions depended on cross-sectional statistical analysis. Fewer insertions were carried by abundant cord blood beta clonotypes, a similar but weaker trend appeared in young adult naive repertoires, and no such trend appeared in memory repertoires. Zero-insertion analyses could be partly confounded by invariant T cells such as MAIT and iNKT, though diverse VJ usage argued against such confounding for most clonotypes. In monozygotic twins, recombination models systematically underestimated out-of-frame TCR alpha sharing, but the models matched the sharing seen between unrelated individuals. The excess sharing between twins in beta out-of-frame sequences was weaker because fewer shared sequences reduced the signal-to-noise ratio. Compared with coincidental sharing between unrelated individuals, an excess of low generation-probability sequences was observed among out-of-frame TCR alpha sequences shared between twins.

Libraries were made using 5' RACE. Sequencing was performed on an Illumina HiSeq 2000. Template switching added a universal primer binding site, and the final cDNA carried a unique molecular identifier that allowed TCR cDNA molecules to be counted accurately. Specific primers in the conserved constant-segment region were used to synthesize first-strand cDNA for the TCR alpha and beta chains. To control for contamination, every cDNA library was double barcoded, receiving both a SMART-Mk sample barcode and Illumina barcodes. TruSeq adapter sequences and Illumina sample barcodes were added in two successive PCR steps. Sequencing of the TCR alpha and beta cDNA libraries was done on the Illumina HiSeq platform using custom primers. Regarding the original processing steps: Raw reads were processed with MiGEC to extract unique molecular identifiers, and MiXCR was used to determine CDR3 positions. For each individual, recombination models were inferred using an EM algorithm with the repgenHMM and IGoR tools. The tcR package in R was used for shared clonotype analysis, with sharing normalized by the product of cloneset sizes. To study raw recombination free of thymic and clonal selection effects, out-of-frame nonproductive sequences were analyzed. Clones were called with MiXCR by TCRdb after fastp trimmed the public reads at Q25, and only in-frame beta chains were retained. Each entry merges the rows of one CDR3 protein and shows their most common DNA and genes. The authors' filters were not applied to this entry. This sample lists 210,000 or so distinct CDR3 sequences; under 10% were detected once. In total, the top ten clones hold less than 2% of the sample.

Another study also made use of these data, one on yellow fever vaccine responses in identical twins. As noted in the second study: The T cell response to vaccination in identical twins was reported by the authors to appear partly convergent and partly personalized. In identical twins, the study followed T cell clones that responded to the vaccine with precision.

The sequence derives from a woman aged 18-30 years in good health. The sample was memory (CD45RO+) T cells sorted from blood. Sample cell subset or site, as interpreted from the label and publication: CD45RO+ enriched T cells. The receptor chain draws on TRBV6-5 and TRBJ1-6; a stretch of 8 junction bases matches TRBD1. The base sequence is TGTGCCAGCAGTTACTCAGCAGGGGGCCTTATTTATTCACCCCTCCACTTT. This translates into CASSYSAGGLIYSPLHF.